The 9 T cell receptor beta chains below all came from one sample that was sequenced in a study of cytomegalovirus exposure and HLA in healthy donors. Sequencing was performed with immunoSEQ multiplex PCR; in TCRdb, only in-frame clones are kept and a portion is missing. The sample holds 70,000 to 75,000 clones, 94% seen once. Sequencing was carried out using PBMCs. These receptors all stem from a young woman in good health and CMV-seropositive.

The chain employs TRBV5-6 and TRBJ2-5, with 11 bases that match TRBD2. Losses at the gene ends were 1 base for V and 5 bases for J; bases not matched to a gene: 10. The CDR3 loop spans 17 amino acids. Germline V gene lookup returns CDR1 SGHDT and CDR2 YYEEEE. This chain's CDR3 is CASSLTSGGPRGETQYF. The CDR3 DNA follows: TGTGCCAGCAGCTTGACTAGCGGGGGCCCCCGTGGGGAGACCCAGTACTTC.

The chain combines TRBV30 with TRBJ1-2; D gene unclear. CDR1 and CDR2 (germline): GTSNPN, SVGIG (reference sequence). This CDR3 contains 13 residues. V was shortened by 5 bases and J by 0 bases, with 10 bases between the two germline ends. The CDR3 loop is CAWVEGANYGYTF. Here the CDR3 DNA reads TGTGCCTGGGTTGAGGGAGCTAACTATGGCTACACCTTC.

The chain joins TRBV5-1 to TRBJ2-4; D may be TRBD1 (8 bases). Trimming took off 4 bases at V and 9 bases at J, with 14 bases between the two ends. The CDR3 extends over 13 amino acids. The germline gives CDR1 SGHRS, CDR2 YFSETQ. CDR3 sequence (DNA): TGCGCCAGCAGCACGGACAGGGAGGGCATTCAGTACTTC. This codes for CASSTDREGIQYF.

J is TRBJ2-2 and V is TRBV5-4, with D possibly being TRBD1 (7 bases). The CDR3 runs to 15 residues. The ends were cut back, 3 bases at V and 7 bases at J, with 16 bases in the middle. Germline V gene data show CDR1 as SGHNT and CDR2 as YYREEE (reference sequence). CDR3 in DNA: TGTGCCAGCAGCTGGAGCCTTCAGGGGGGCGGGGAGCTGTTTTTT. Encoded protein: CASSWSLQGGGELFF.

Only one count was recorded for this clone. This chain links TRBV25-1 with TRBJ1-4; no clear D. V was trimmed by 1 base and J by 8 bases, leaving 11 bases between them. Germline V gene data show CDR1 as MGHDK and CDR2 as SYGVNS. The CDR3 spans 14 residues. The CDR3 region has the DNA TGTGCCAGCAGTGAATCCGCTCACGGGGAAAAACTGTTTTTT. This translates into CASSESAHGEKLFF.

V usage is TRBV4-2 and J usage is TRBJ1-1; D gene uncertain. The V gene lost 1 base and the J gene lost 1 base, with 10 bases spanning the gap. The CDR3 is made up of 15 amino acids. Germline V gene lookup returns CDR1 LGHNA and CDR2 YNFKEQ. The CDR3: CASSQGPGANTEAFF. The CDR3 region has the DNA TGTGCCAGCAGCCAAGGGCCGGGTGCGAACACTGAAGCTTTCTTT.

This rearrangement joins TRBV19 to TRBJ1-4; D might be TRBD1 (5 bases). Germline V gives CDR1 LNHDA, CDR2 SQIVND (reference sequence). V lost 5 bases to trimming and J lost 6 bases, with 10 bases between them. The CDR3 extends over 13 amino acids. This CDR3 reads CASSSGLYEKLFF. DNA for the CDR3: TGTGCCAGTAGTTCAGGGCTTTATGAAAAACTGTTTTTT. The full variable domain, completed using reference TRBV19 and TRBJ1-4, is DGGITQSPKYLFRKEGQNVTLSCEQNLNHDAMYWYRQDPGQGLRLIYYSQIVNDFQKGDIAEGYSVSREKKESFPLTVTSAQKNPTAFYLCASSSGLYEKLFFGSGTQLSVL.

The chain is built from TRBV6-5 and TRBJ2-7; 7 bases fit TRBD1. With V trimmed by 6 bases and J by 1 base, 9 bases remained unmatched. Looked up from germline, CDR1 is MNHEY and CDR2 is SVGAGI. The CDR3 loop spans 15 amino acids. The CDR3 sequence: CASSRRQGVSYEQYF. In nucleotides, the CDR3 is TGTGCCAGCAGCCGAAGACAGGGCGTATCCTACGAGCAGTACTTC.

CDR3: CASSDRNLGPAFF. CDR3 nucleotide sequence: TGTGCCAGCAGTGATCGCAATTTGGGGCCAGCTTTCTTT. The chain joins TRBV25-1 to TRBJ1-1; TRBD1 is a possible D gene (5 bases). This CDR3 comprises 13 residues. Germline lookup yields CDR1 MGHDK and CDR2 SYGVNS. The ends were cut back, 3 bases at V and 10 bases at J, with 15 bases in the middle.